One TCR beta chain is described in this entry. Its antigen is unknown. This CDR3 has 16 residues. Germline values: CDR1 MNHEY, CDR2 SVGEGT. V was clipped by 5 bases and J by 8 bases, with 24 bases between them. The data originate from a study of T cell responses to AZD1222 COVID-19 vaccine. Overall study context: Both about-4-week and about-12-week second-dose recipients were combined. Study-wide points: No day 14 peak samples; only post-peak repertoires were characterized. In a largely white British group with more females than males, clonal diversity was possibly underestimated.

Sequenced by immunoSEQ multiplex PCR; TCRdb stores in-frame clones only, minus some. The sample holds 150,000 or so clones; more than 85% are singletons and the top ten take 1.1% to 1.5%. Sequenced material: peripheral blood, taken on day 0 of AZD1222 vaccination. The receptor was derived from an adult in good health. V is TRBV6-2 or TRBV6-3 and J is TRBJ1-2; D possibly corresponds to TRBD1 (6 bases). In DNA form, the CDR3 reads TGTGCCAGCAGTCCCTCGGGACACCAGAACAGGGACGGCTACACCTTC. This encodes CASSPSGHQNRDGYTF.